This TCR beta chain was observed in a study of Graves' ophthalmopathy and Graves' hyperthyroidism. General study results and limits: Also, most clonotypes expanded in the thyroid above 0.001 frequency appeared in blood.

Ophthalmopathy in the donors was of moderate-to-severe activity, with CAS ≥3, NOSPECS ≥4 and duration under 3 months. Orbital computed tomography, thyroid ultrasound, TRAb, serum thyroxine and clinical symptoms formed the basis of diagnosis. The source of the PBMCs was around 9 ml of fresh peripheral blood. As the template, RNA transcripts were used to amplify TCR beta CDR3 regions. RT-PCR in the first round used HTBI primers; a second-round multiplex PCR followed. Using its own MiXCR run on the multiplex PCR reads, TCRdb lists one record per CDR3 protein. The table includes about 740,000 distinct CDR3 sequences, 35% to 50% detected once. To note about this clonotype: The target antigen is unknown.

The receptor comes from an adult man with Graves' ophthalmopathy. The sample comprised peripheral blood.

The CDR3 protein is CSHLRGATQETQYF. The CDR3 region has the DNA TGCAGCCATCTCCGGGGGGCTACACAAGAGACCCAGTACTTC. The rearrangement uses TRBV20-1 and TRBJ2-5; the D gene is possibly TRBD2 (7 bases). Germline V lookup: CDR1 DFQATT, CDR2 SNEGSKA (reference sequence). This CDR3 comprises 14 residues.